This is a list of T cell receptor beta chains from one sample in a study of blood T cell repertoires in COVID-19. Generated by immunoSEQ multiplex PCR, the TCRdb table keeps only in-frame clones and is missing some. In the table there are 270,000 or so clones, approximately 84% of which are singletons. The sequencing sample was made of PBMCs or T cells enriched from blood (not recorded which). The receptors derive from a man in his fifties who had recovered from COVID-19. Both conserved end residues are part of each CDR3. The order of the fields is CDR3 protein, CDR3 DNA, D gene, V gene, J gene, clone size. A D gene is named only where the DNA matches it firmly. Clone size is stated in some rows and not others, as once, few, many or a class when expanded.

cdr3_aa: CASSRGGRDSPLHF
cdr3_nt: TGCGCCAGCTCAAGGGGGGGGCGAGATTCACCCCTCCACTTT
d_call: NA
v_call: TRBV5-1
j_call: TRBJ1-6
clone_size: NA

cdr3_aa: CASRRGQGGTGELFF
cdr3_nt: TGTGCCAGCAGACGGGGACAGGGTGGGACCGGGGAGCTGTTTTTT
d_call: TRBD1
v_call: TRBV6-5
j_call: TRBJ2-2
clone_size: NA

cdr3_aa: CASRPPTGWNGYTF
cdr3_nt: TGTGCCAGCAGGCCGCCGACAGGGTGGAATGGCTACACCTTC
d_call: TRBD1
v_call: TRBV28
j_call: TRBJ1-2
clone_size: NA

cdr3_aa: CSAKTGEQFF
cdr3_nt: TGCAGTGCTAAGACAGGGGAGCAGTTCTTC
d_call: TRBD1
v_call: TRBV20-1
j_call: TRBJ2-1
clone_size: NA

cdr3_aa: CASSLRQAGNTIYF
cdr3_nt: TGTGCCAGCAGCCTCCGGCAGGCTGGAAACACCATATATTTT
d_call: NA
v_call: TRBV13
j_call: TRBJ1-3
clone_size: NA

cdr3_aa: CASRKTGNQETQYF
cdr3_nt: TGTGCCAGCAGAAAAACAGGGAACCAAGAGACCCAGTACTTC
d_call: NA
v_call: TRBV7-9
j_call: TRBJ2-5
clone_size: NA

cdr3_aa: CASTELAGALGETQYF
cdr3_nt: TGTGCCAGCACCGAACTAGCGGGGGCCCTCGGAGAGACCCAGTACTTC
d_call: TRBD2
v_call: TRBV2
j_call: TRBJ2-5
clone_size: NA

cdr3_aa: CASSFSSGQGVKKLFF
cdr3_nt: TGTGCCAGCAGCTTTTCTTCGGGACAGGGTGTCAAGAAACTGTTTTTT
d_call: TRBD1
v_call: TRBV7-9
j_call: TRBJ1-4
clone_size: once

cdr3_aa: CASSRPRTGGYNSPLHF
cdr3_nt: TGTGCCAGCAGCCGGCCTCGGACAGGGGGGTATAATTCACCCCTCCACTTT
d_call: TRBD1
v_call: TRBV14
j_call: TRBJ1-6
clone_size: once

cdr3_aa: CASDRGRTEAFF
cdr3_nt: TGTGCCAGCGACCGGGGAAGGACTGAAGCTTTCTTT
d_call: NA
v_call: TRBV19
j_call: TRBJ1-1
clone_size: NA

cdr3_aa: CASRTEIMNTEAFF
cdr3_nt: TGTGCCAGCAGGACGGAGATCATGAACACTGAAGCTTTCTTT
d_call: NA
v_call: TRBV2
j_call: TRBJ1-1
clone_size: NA

cdr3_aa: CASKERTGSWGYTF
cdr3_nt: TGTGCCAGCAAGGAAAGGACAGGGTCTTGGGGCTACACCTTC
d_call: TRBD1
v_call: TRBV27
j_call: TRBJ1-2
clone_size: NA

cdr3_aa: CASSLNWSNEKLFF
cdr3_nt: TGTGCCAGCAGTTTAAATTGGAGTAATGAAAAACTGTTTTTT
d_call: NA
v_call: TRBV6-5
j_call: TRBJ1-4
clone_size: NA

cdr3_aa: CASSLLWGQLNTEAFF
cdr3_nt: TGTGCCAGCAGCTTATTATGGGGACAGTTGAACACTGAAGCTTTCTTT
d_call: TRBD1
v_call: TRBV7-8
j_call: TRBJ1-1
clone_size: NA

cdr3_aa: CATSTGGNTDTQYF
cdr3_nt: TGTGCCACCTCGACAGGGGGAAACACAGATACGCAGTATTTT
d_call: TRBD1
v_call: TRBV10-3
j_call: TRBJ2-3
clone_size: NA

cdr3_aa: CATSDMGASANTGELFF
cdr3_nt: TGTGCCACCAGTGATATGGGGGCTTCCGCGAACACCGGGGAGCTGTTTTTT
d_call: NA
v_call: TRBV24-1
j_call: TRBJ2-2
clone_size: NA

cdr3_aa: CASSLGGLARVPYEQYF
cdr3_nt: TGTGCCAGCAGCTTAGGAGGCCTTGCGCGGGTCCCCTACGAGCAGTACTTC
d_call: NA
v_call: TRBV11-2
j_call: TRBJ2-7
clone_size: once

cdr3_aa: CASSQSRGSGNTIYF
cdr3_nt: TGTGCCAGCAGCCAATCTCGGGGATCTGGAAACACCATATATTTT
d_call: NA
v_call: TRBV14
j_call: TRBJ1-3
clone_size: once

cdr3_aa: CASSLGRANEQFF
cdr3_nt: TGTGCCAGCAGTTTAGGCAGGGCCAATGAGCAGTTCTTC
d_call: NA
v_call: TRBV12-3/TRBV12-4
j_call: TRBJ2-1
clone_size: NA

cdr3_aa: CASSGTAYGYTF
cdr3_nt: TGTGCCAGCAGTGGGACAGCCTATGGCTACACCTTC
d_call: TRBD1
v_call: TRBV6-2/TRBV6-3
j_call: TRBJ1-2
clone_size: NA

cdr3_aa: CASSIHRDSPLHF
cdr3_nt: TGTGCCAGCAGCATCCACAGGGACTCACCCCTCCACTTT
d_call: NA
v_call: TRBV7-3
j_call: TRBJ1-6
clone_size: NA

cdr3_aa: CASSSSTGGAYGYTF
cdr3_nt: TGCGCCAGCAGCTCTTCCACAGGGGGCGCCTATGGCTACACCTTC
d_call: TRBD1
v_call: TRBV5-1
j_call: TRBJ1-2
clone_size: NA

cdr3_aa: CASSSSQDGANVLTF
cdr3_nt: TGTGCCAGCTCAAGCTCCCAGGATGGGGCCAACGTCCTGACTTTC
d_call: NA
v_call: TRBV18
j_call: TRBJ2-6
clone_size: NA

cdr3_aa: CASSDPRGGQTEAFF
cdr3_nt: TGTGCCAGCAGTGATCCTCGGGGAGGCCAGACCGAAGCTTTCTTT
d_call: NA
v_call: TRBV6-1
j_call: TRBJ1-1
clone_size: NA

cdr3_aa: CASSQRAGANVLTF
cdr3_nt: TGTGCCAGCTCTCAGCGGGCTGGGGCCAACGTCCTGACTTTC
d_call: NA
v_call: TRBV27
j_call: TRBJ2-6
clone_size: NA

cdr3_aa: CASRLRSSGNTIYF
cdr3_nt: TGTGCCAGCAGATTACGGAGCTCTGGAAACACCATATATTTT
d_call: NA
v_call: TRBV6-5
j_call: TRBJ1-3
clone_size: NA

cdr3_aa: CASQVIGTGGCRQETQYF
cdr3_nt: TGTGCCAGCCAGGTAATAGGGACAGGGGGTTGTCGGCAAGAGACCCAGTACTTC
d_call: TRBD1
v_call: TRBV2
j_call: TRBJ2-5
clone_size: NA

cdr3_aa: CASSLSGALPGNTIYF
cdr3_nt: TGTGCCAGCAGCTTAAGTGGGGCACTACCTGGAAACACCATATATTTT
d_call: NA
v_call: TRBV7-6
j_call: TRBJ1-3
clone_size: NA

cdr3_aa: CASTLAASLYEQYF
cdr3_nt: TGTGCCAGCACGCTGGCCGCATCTCTCTACGAGCAGTACTTC
d_call: NA
v_call: TRBV6-5
j_call: TRBJ2-7
clone_size: NA

cdr3_aa: CASSLEGQGRNEKLFF
cdr3_nt: TGTGCCAGCAGCTTAGAAGGGCAGGGCCGAAATGAAAAACTGTTTTTT
d_call: NA
v_call: TRBV7-9
j_call: TRBJ1-4
clone_size: NA

cdr3_aa: CASRRQGAITEAFF
cdr3_nt: TGCGCCAGCAGGCGACAGGGGGCAATCACTGAAGCTTTCTTT
d_call: TRBD1
v_call: TRBV5-1
j_call: TRBJ1-1
clone_size: NA

cdr3_aa: CASSSSAGYEQYF
cdr3_nt: TGTGCCAGCAGCTCCTCTGCAGGGTACGAGCAGTACTTC
d_call: NA
v_call: TRBV7-3
j_call: TRBJ2-7
clone_size: NA

cdr3_aa: CASSQDWLAPGELFF
cdr3_nt: TGCGCCAGCAGCCAAGACTGGTTGGCCCCCGGGGAGCTGTTTTTT
d_call: NA
v_call: TRBV4-3
j_call: TRBJ2-2
clone_size: NA

cdr3_aa: CASSLAGGYEQYF
cdr3_nt: TGTGCCAGCAGCCTAGCGGGAGGCTACGAGCAGTACTTC
d_call: TRBD2
v_call: TRBV6-5
j_call: TRBJ2-7
clone_size: NA

cdr3_aa: CASAERELPPTYEQYF
cdr3_nt: TGTGCCAGCGCAGAGCGGGAGCTCCCCCCCACCTACGAGCAGTACTTC
d_call: TRBD2
v_call: TRBV7-2
j_call: TRBJ2-7
clone_size: NA

cdr3_aa: CASSRPGDSETQYF
cdr3_nt: TGTGCCAGCAGCCGCCCGGGGGATAGCGAGACCCAGTACTTC
d_call: NA
v_call: TRBV7-2
j_call: TRBJ2-5
clone_size: NA

cdr3_aa: CAIHPGNTGELFF
cdr3_nt: TGTGCCATCCACCCGGGTAACACCGGGGAGCTGTTTTTT
d_call: NA
v_call: TRBV28
j_call: TRBJ2-2
clone_size: NA

cdr3_aa: CASSWGDRGTPEAFF
cdr3_nt: TGTGCCAGCAGCTGGGGGGACAGGGGGACCCCTGAAGCTTTCTTT
d_call: TRBD1
v_call: TRBV5-4
j_call: TRBJ1-1
clone_size: NA

cdr3_aa: CASSQGTGFSPLHF
cdr3_nt: TGCGCCAGCAGCCAAGGGACAGGGTTTTCGCCCCTCCACTTT
d_call: TRBD1
v_call: TRBV4-1
j_call: TRBJ1-6
clone_size: NA

cdr3_aa: CASRPQGKENTIYF
cdr3_nt: TGTGCCAGCAGGCCTCAGGGAAAGGAAAACACCATATATTTT
d_call: NA
v_call: TRBV6-5
j_call: TRBJ1-3
clone_size: NA

cdr3_aa: CASSLAWNTEAFF
cdr3_nt: TGTGCCAGCAGCTTAGCATGGAACACTGAAGCTTTCTTT
d_call: NA
v_call: TRBV11-3
j_call: TRBJ1-1
clone_size: NA